These T cell receptor beta chains were read from a single sample in a study of CD8+ T cells in alopecia areata. Repertoires were generated with immunoSEQ multiplex PCR, while TCRdb's copy carries only in-frame clones and drops some. This table holds over 150,000 clones, about three fifths found once. Sequenced here: CD4+ T cells sorted from blood, sampled at week 4, from a patient treated with tofacitinib. Source of these receptors: a human donor with alopecia areata. CDR3s include the opening cysteine and the closing phenylalanine or tryptophan. A D gene is named only where the DNA matches it firmly. Size is stated for part of the rows, as once, few or many counts, or as a class when the clone is expanded.

clone_size j_call d_call v_call cdr3_aa cdr3_nt
. TRBJ2-3 . TRBV9 CASSVGGTRTDTQYF TGTGCCAGCAGCGTAGGGGGGACGCGAACAGATACGCAGTATTTT
. TRBJ2-7 . TRBV5-1 CASSLAGPEHYEQYF TGCGCCAGCAGCTTGGCCGGGCCCGAACACTACGAGCAGTACTTC
few TRBJ2-7 TRBD2 TRBV5-1 CASSLTSGGYEQYF TGCGCCAGCAGCTTGACTAGCGGGGGTTACGAGCAGTACTTC
. TRBJ2-2 TRBD1 TRBV5-1 CASSWGQGTGELFF TGCGCCAGCAGCTGGGGACAGGGCACCGGGGAGCTGTTTTTT
. TRBJ2-2 . TRBV4-1 CASSLPPGTGELFF TGCGCCAGCAGCCTACCCCCGGGCACCGGGGAGCTGTTTTTT
. TRBJ2-1 TRBD2 TRBV7-2 CASRSGGLAASSYNEQFF TGTGCCAGCAGGTCCGGTGGACTAGCGGCTAGCTCCTACAATGAGCAGTTCTTC
. TRBJ1-2 . TRBV2 CASTRQPNYGYTF TGTGCCAGCACCCGACAGCCAAACTATGGCTACACCTTC
. TRBJ1-6 TRBD1 TRBV4-1 CASASQGAMGTPLHF TGCGCCAGCGCAAGCCAGGGGGCGATGGGGACACCCCTCCACTTT
. TRBJ2-7 TRBD2 TRBV2 CASSGTTYEQYF TGTGCCAGCAGCGGGACTACCTACGAGCAGTACTTC
many TRBJ2-1 . TRBV28 CASSLSWGGENYNEQFF TGTGCCAGCAGTCTGTCGTGGGGCGGGGAAAACTACAATGAGCAGTTCTTC
few TRBJ1-5 . TRBV15 CATSRPTADSNQPQHF TGTGCCACCAGCAGACCGACTGCTGATAGCAATCAGCCCCAGCATTTT
. TRBJ2-7 . TRBV5-4 CASSLGPGAKEQYF TGTGCCAGCAGCTTGGGACCGGGGGCCAAGGAGCAGTACTTC
. TRBJ2-7 . TRBV9 CASSVLGDWSYEQYF TGTGCCAGCAGCGTATTGGGGGACTGGTCCTACGAGCAGTACTTC
. TRBJ1-1 . TRBV29-1 CSVAWVKGGTEAFF TGCAGCGTTGCTTGGGTAAAGGGTGGCACTGAAGCTTTCTTT
few TRBJ2-7 . TRBV20-1 CSASPYEQYF TGCAGTGCTAGCCCCTACGAGCAGTACTTC
. TRBJ2-1 TRBD2 TRBV7-9 CASSLFHARGGLYNEQFF TGTGCCAGCAGCTTATTCCACGCCCGGGGGGGTCTTTACAATGAGCAGTTCTTC
. TRBJ2-3 TRBD2 TRBV5-1 CASSPRLAGARRDTQYF TGCGCCAGCAGCCCCCGACTAGCGGGGGCCCGTCGGGATACGCAGTATTTT
few TRBJ1-6 . TRBV30 CAWSKSSGRGYNSPLHF TGTGCCTGGAGTAAGTCGTCGGGCAGGGGCTATAATTCACCCCTCCACTTT
. TRBJ2-5 . TRBV2 CASHPTGSTETQYF TGTGCCAGCCACCCGACAGGTTCGACAGAGACCCAGTACTTC
. TRBJ2-7 . TRBV11-2 CASSLGVGSGGYEQYF TGTGCCAGCAGCTTAGGAGTGGGGAGTGGGGGCTACGAGCAGTACTTC
. TRBJ2-5 . TRBV20-1 CSAWPETQYF TGCAGTGCTTGGCCAGAGACCCAGTACTTC
. TRBJ2-2 . TRBV13 CASSRRRGGNTGELFF TGTGCCAGCAGCCGCCGAAGGGGCGGGAACACCGGGGAGCTGTTTTTT